The clone carrying this TCR beta chain showed up just once. Only in-frame clones appear in the TCRdb table, and some are missing; sequencing was by immunoSEQ multiplex PCR. This repertoire shows 150,000 to 200,000 clones, roughly four fifths found once; its top ten account for around 7.3%. The entry originates in a study of blood T cell repertoires in COVID-19. Looked up from germline, CDR1 is SGHTA and CDR2 is FQGNSA. V shed 2 bases and J shed 5 bases, with 13 bases lying between them. CDR3 length equals 14 residues. Seattle participants joined during active infection and were tracked over time. This chain uses TRBV7-2 with TRBJ2-7; TRBD2 is a possible D gene (6 bases). Material: peripheral blood. The TCR sequence derives from a woman in her seventies with COVID-19, enrolled during active disease. CDR3 protein: CASSLTGEGHEQYF. The CDR3 region has the DNA TGTGCCAGCAGCTTAACGGGAGAGGGGCACGAGCAGTACTTC.